This T cell receptor (beta chain) appears in the sequencing data of a study of shared clonotypes between healthy human individuals. Study background: A couple of women and a few men aged 18 to 49 made up the donors. Per donor, three plates held CD4 naive cells, three held CD4 memory, two held CD8 naive and one held CD8 memory.

Whole-study results and caveats: In general, naive subsets displayed greater estimated richness than memory subsets did. Sequencing of the sorted subsets was shown by rarefaction to be incomplete despite large depth.

As to this clone: Its antigen is not known.

The ends were cut back, 0 bases at V and 6 bases at J, with 9 bases in the middle. The CDR3 has 14 residues. Germline V CDR1 and CDR2: SGHAT, FQNNGV. Using immunoSEQ multiplex PCR, the repertoire was profiled, and TCRdb retains in-frame clones only, with some absent. Among some 2,000,000 clones listed, 90% to 97% were seen once. The chain carries TRBV11-2 and TRBJ2-1; possibly TRBD1 for D (6 bases). The receptor comes from a man aged 18 to 30 in good health. The specimen was naive CD4+ T cells sorted from blood. Subset indicated: CD45RA+ positively selected. For the CDR3, the DNA is TGTGCCAGCAGCTTAGATTGGACAGCCAATGAGCAGTTCTTC. As protein: CASSLDWTANEQFF. The whole variable domain, remainder taken from reference TRBV11-2 and TRBJ2-1, is EAGVAQSPRYKIIEKRQSVAFWCNPISGHATLYWYQQILGQGPKLLIQFQNNGVVDDSQLPKDRFSAERLKGVDSTLKIQPAKLEDSAVYLCASSLDWTANEQFFGPGTRLTVL.